This T cell receptor beta chain appears in the sequencing data of a study of blood T cell repertoires in COVID-19. Study-level background: The samples span acute and convalescent COVID-19 from the United States, Italy and Spain. From T cells, B-cell-depleted T cells, or PBMCs came the material, which was cDNA or gDNA.

As handled by the study authors: Amplified reference gene primers provided the basis for estimating nucleated cell counts. Produced via immunoSEQ multiplex PCR; TCRdb's table is partial and in-frame only. V and J calls and clone size are as listed in that table; D and trimming were resolved from the DNA. The table records hundreds of thousands of clones, approximately 82% of them present only once. Sequencing was done on a sample of peripheral blood. The sequence was collected from a woman of 80 years or more with acute or convalescent COVID-19.

CDR3 sequence (DNA): TGTGCCAGCAGCCGGACAGGGGTGGGAGATACGCAGTATTTT. Amino acid sequence: CASSRTGVGDTQYF. The V and J genes are TRBV7-8 and TRBJ2-3, with 9 bases aligning to TRBD1. Per germline, CDR1 SGHVS and CDR2 FQNEAQ. The CDR3 has 14 amino acids. V dropped 5 bases and J dropped 5; count of bases not matched to a gene: 5.